This T cell receptor (beta chain) was captured by sequencing in a study of cytomegalovirus exposure and HLA in healthy donors. This CDR3 region has 13 residues. V lost 2 bases and J lost 6, with 10 bases in between. CDR1 is SNHLY, CDR2 FYNNEI, per germline. Both 60 Vbeta primers and 13 Jbeta primers went into the PCR. Here immunoSEQ multiplex PCR was the method, and the copy in TCRdb shows in-frame clones only, minus some. The sample has 120,000 or so clones; more than 75% are singletons. The sequenced sample consisted of PBMCs. The source is a man between 18 and 35 years old in good health and CMV-seronegative. The chain couples TRBV2 to TRBJ1-1; possible D gene TRBD1, 5 bases. The CDR3, as DNA: TGTGCCAGCAGTGAAATAGGGGAGGCTGAAGCTTTCTTT. It is translated as CASSEIGEAEAFF.